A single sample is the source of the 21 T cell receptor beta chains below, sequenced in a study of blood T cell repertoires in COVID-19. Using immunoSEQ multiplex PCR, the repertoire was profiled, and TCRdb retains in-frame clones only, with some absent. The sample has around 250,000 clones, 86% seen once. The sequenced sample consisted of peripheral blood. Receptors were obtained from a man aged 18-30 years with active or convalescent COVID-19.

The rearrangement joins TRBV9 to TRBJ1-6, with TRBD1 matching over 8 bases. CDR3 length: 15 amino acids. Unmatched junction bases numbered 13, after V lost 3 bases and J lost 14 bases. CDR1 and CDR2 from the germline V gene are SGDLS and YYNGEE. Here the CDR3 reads CASSAQTGGTEALHF. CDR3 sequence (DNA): TGTGCCAGCAGCGCGCAAACAGGGGGAACCGAAGCCCTCCACTTT. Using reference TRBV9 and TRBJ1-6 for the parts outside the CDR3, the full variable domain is DSGVTQTPKHLITATGQRVTLRCSPRSGDLSVYWYQQSLDQGLQFLIQYYNGEERAKGNILERFSAQQFPDLHSELNLSSLELGDSALYFCASSAQTGGTEALHFGNGTRLTVT.

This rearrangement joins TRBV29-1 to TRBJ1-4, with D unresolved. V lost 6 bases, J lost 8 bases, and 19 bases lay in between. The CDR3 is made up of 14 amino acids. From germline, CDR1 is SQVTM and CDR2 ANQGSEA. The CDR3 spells CSVAASGNVEKLFF. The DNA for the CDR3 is TGCAGCGTCGCCGCATCAGGAAATGTCGAAAAACTGTTTTTT.

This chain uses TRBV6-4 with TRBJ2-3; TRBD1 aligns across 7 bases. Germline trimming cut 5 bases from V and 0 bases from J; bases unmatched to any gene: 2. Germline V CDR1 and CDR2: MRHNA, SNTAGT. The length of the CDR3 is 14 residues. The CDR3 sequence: CASSRGQSTDTQYF. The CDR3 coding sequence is TGTGCCAGCAGTCGGGGACAGAGCACAGATACGCAGTATTTT.

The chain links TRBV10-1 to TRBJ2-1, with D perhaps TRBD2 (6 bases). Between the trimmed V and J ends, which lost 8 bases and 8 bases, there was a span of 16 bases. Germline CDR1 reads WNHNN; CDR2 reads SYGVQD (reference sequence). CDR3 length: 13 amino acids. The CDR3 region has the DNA TGCGCCAGCTCCCCGTCCGGGGGATATGAGCAGTTCTTC. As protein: CASSPSGGYEQFF.

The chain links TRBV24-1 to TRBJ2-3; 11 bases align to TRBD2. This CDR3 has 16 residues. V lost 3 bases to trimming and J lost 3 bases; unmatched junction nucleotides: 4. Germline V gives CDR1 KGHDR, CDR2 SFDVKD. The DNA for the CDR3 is TGTGCCACCAGTGATCCCACTAGCGGGGGTACAGATACGCAGTATTTT. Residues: CATSDPTSGGTDTQYF.

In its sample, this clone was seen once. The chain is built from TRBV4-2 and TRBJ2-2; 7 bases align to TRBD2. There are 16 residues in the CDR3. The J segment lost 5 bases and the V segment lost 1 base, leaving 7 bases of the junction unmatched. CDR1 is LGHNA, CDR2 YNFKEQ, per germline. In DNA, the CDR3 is TGTGCCAGCAGCCAAGGGACTAGGCGGGGGACCGGGGAGCTGTTTTTT. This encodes CASSQGTRRGTGELFF.

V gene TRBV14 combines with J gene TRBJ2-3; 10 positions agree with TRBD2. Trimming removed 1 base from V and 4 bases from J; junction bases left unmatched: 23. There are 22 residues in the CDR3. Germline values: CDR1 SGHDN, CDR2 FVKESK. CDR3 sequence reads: CASSQGPTTSGPYPDIADTQYF. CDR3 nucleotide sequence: TGTGCCAGCAGCCAAGGACCCACGACTAGCGGGCCCTATCCTGATATAGCAGATACGCAGTATTTT.

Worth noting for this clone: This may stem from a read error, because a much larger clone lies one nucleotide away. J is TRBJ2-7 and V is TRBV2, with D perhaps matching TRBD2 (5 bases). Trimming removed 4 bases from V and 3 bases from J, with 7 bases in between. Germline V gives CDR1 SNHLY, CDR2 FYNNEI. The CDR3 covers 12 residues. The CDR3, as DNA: TGTGCCAGCAGTGTGGAGGACTACGAGCAGTACTTC. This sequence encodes CASSVEDYEQYF.

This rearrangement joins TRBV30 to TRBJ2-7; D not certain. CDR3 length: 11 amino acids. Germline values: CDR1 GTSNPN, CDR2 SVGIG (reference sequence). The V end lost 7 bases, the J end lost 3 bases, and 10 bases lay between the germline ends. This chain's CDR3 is CAFTRLYEQYF. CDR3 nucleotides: TGTGCCTTCACGAGACTCTACGAGCAGTACTTC.

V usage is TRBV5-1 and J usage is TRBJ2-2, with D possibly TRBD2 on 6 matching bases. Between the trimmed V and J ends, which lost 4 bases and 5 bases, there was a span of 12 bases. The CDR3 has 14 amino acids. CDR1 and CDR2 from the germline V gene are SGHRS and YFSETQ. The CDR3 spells CASSGWRATGELFF. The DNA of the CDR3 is TGCGCCAGCAGCGGTTGGAGGGCGACCGGGGAGCTGTTTTTT.

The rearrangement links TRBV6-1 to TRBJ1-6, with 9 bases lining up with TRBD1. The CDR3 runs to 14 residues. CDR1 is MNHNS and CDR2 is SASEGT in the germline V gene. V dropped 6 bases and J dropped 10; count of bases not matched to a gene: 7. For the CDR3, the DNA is TGTGCCAGCAGGCAGGGACAGGGCAACTCACCCCTCCACTTT. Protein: CASRQGQGNSPLHF.

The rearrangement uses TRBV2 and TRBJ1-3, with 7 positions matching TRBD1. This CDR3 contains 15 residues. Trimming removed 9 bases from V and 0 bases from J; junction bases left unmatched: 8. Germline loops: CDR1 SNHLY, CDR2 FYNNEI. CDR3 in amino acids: CARTRTGDSGNTIYF. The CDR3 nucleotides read TGTGCCAGGACCCGGACAGGCGACTCTGGAAACACCATATATTTT.

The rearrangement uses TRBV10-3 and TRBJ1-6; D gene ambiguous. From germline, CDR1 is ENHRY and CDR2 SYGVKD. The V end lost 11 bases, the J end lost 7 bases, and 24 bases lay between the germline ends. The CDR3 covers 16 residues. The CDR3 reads CASPPVHQLMNSPLHF. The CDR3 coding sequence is TGTGCCTCGCCGCCGGTTCACCAACTGATGAATTCACCCCTCCACTTT.

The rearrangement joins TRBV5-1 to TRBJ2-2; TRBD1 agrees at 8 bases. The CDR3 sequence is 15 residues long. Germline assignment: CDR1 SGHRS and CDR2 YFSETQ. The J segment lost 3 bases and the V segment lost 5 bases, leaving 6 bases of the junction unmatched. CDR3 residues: CASSWGQADTGELFF. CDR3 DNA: TGCGCCAGCAGTTGGGGACAGGCGGACACCGGGGAGCTGTTTTTT.

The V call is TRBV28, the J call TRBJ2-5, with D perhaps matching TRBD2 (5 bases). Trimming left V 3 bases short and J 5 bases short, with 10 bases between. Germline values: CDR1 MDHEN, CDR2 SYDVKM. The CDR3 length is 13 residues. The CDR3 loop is CASSFGVVETQYF. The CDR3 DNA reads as TGTGCCAGCAGTTTCGGGGTGGTGGAGACCCAGTACTTC.

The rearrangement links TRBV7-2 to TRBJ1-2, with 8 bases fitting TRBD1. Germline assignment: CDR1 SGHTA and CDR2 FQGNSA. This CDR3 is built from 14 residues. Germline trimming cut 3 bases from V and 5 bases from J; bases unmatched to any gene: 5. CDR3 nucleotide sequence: TGTGCCAGCAGCTTCCAGGGGGCCCCATATGGCTACACCTTC. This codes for CASSFQGAPYGYTF.

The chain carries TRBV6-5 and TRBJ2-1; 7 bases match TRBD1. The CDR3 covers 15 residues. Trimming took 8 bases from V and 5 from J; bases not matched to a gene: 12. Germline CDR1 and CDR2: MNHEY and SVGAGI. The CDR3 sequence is CASRLLYGTDNEQFF. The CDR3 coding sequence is TGTGCCAGCCGGCTCTTGTACGGGACAGACAATGAGCAGTTCTTC.

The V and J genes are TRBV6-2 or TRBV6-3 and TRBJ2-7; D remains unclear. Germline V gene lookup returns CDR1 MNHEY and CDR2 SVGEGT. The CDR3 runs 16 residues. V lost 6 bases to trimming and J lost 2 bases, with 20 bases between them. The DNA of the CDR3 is TGTGCCAGCAGCTCTCCAGCGAGAATCTCAACCTACGAGCAGTACTTC. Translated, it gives CASSSPARISTYEQYF.

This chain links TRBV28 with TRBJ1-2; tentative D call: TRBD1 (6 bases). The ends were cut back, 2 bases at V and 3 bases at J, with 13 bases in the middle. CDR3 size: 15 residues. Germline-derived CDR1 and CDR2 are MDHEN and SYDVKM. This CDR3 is CASSLQQGMDYGYTF. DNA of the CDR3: TGTGCCAGCAGTTTACAACAGGGTATGGACTATGGCTACACCTTC.

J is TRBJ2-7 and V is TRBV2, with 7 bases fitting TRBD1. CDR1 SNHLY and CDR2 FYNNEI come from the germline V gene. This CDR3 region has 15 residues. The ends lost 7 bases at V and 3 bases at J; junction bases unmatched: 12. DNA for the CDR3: TGTGCCAGCACTCTTGACCAGGGGGTATACTACGAGCAGTACTTC. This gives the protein CASTLDQGVYYEQYF.

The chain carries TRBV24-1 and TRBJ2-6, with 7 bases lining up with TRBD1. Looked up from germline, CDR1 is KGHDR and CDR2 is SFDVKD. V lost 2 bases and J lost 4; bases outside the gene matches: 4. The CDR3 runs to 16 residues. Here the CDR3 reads CATSDYRGSGANVLTF. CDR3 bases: TGTGCCACCAGTGATTACAGGGGATCCGGGGCCAACGTCCTGACTTTC.